One sample yielded the 4 T cell receptor beta chains listed below, sequenced in a study of shared clonotypes between healthy human individuals. Assay used: immunoSEQ multiplex PCR; TCRdb lists only in-frame clones, some missing. Among over a million clones, more than 75% were seen once, and the ten largest hold 0.6% to 0.75%. What was sequenced was memory CD4+ T cells from PBMCs. The sample's subset: CD45RA-negative fraction. These receptors came from a man between 18 and 29 years old in good health. Some clones in this sample may be carry-over from other donors' samples.

The CDR3 bases are TGTGCCAGCAGCCAGGGACTTAGTATGAACACTGAAGCTTTCTTT. Amino acids: CASSQGLSMNTEAFF. The chain employs TRBV5-4 and TRBJ1-1, with a tentative D call TRBD1 (5 bases). Trimming shortened V by 4 bases and J by 0 bases, and 13 bases separated the two germline ends. The CDR3 sequence is 15 residues long. Germline CDR1 is SGHNT and CDR2 is YYREEE (reference sequence).

The chain employs TRBV6-1 and TRBJ2-3; TRBD1 is a possible D gene (5 bases). The length of the CDR3 is 15 residues. Germline CDR1 is MNHNS and CDR2 is SASEGT. V gave up 5 bases and J gave up 4 bases, with 16 bases separating them. CDR3 nucleotide sequence: TGTGCCAGCAGTATCATCGGCCAGGGCTCAGATACGCAGTATTTT. Translation gives CASSIIGQGSDTQYF.

The chain has TRBV28 and TRBJ1-2; TRBD1 might be the D (5 bases). The CDR3 is 15 amino acids. The germline V and J ends were trimmed by 1 base and 2 bases, with 11 bases remaining between them. Germline-derived CDR1 and CDR2 are MDHEN and SYDVKM. CDR3 bases: TGTGCCAGCAGTTTATTGGCGGGGACGAACTATGGCTACACCTTC. Protein sequence: CASSLLAGTNYGYTF.

The V call is TRBV28, the J call TRBJ2-3; TRBD1 might be the D (6 bases). The CDR3 spans 12 residues. From germline, CDR1 is MDHEN and CDR2 SYDVKM. With 6 bases removed from V and 8 bases from J, the gap between germline ends came to 12 bases. The CDR3 spells CASSPGQSTQYF. The CDR3, as DNA: TGTGCCAGCAGCCCTGGACAGTCTACGCAGTATTTT.